This TCR beta chain was identified during a study of control samples from healthy donors and cancer patients. The method was immunoSEQ multiplex PCR; TCRdb's version includes in-frame clones alone and lacks a portion of them. The repertoire holds some 150,000 clones, with around 93% as singletons. The germline V gene has CDR1 SGHTA and CDR2 FQGNSA. The CDR3 contains 15 residues. Trimming stripped 1 base from V and 4 bases from J, with 14 bases between. The gene calls are TRBV7-2 and TRBJ2-7, with TRBD1 as a possible D gene (7 bases). Sequencing was carried out using blood. The sequence was obtained from a woman in her sixties or seventies in good health. For the CDR3, the DNA is TGTGCCAGCAGCTTAGGATTGCCAGGGGGGTACGAGCAGTACTTC. Encoded protein: CASSLGLPGGYEQYF.